The present entry profiles one T cell receptor beta chain with its context. This CDR3 is built from 14 residues. CDR1 is MDHEN and CDR2 is SYDVKM in the germline V gene. V lost 6 bases and J lost 5; bases outside the gene matches: 7. The data belong to a study of blood T cell repertoires in COVID-19. The table came from immunoSEQ multiplex PCR; TCRdb's copy has only in-frame clones and leaves some out. The table shows about 250,000 clones, with more than 85% occurring only once. V gene TRBV28 combines with J gene TRBJ2-5; 9 bases line up with TRBD2. This clonotype was sampled from a man aged 40-55 years who had recovered from COVID-19. Material: PBMCs or T cells enriched from blood (not recorded which). This CDR3 reads CASSLLAGGETQYF. Written as DNA, the CDR3 is TGTGCCAGCAGCCTACTGGCGGGAGGGGAGACCCAGTACTTC.